The rows below give T cell receptor beta chains drawn from one sample of a study of early T cells in non-severe SARS-CoV-2 infection. TCRdb independently ran MiXCR on the 5' RACE reads; one entry per CDR3 protein. The profile shows around 88,000 distinct CDR3 sequences, 13% to 15% of them singletons. Source material: whole blood. The receptors come from an adult who was a healthcare worker with PCR-confirmed SARS-CoV-2 infection or an uninfected control (not recorded which). Both conserved end residues are part of each CDR3. D genes are given only for firm matches. Not all rows give a size; the values are once, few, many and, for expanded clones, a class.

j_call d_call clone_size v_call cdr3_aa cdr3_nt
TRBJ2-2 NA few TRBV7-8 CASSLAGGPRTGELFF TGTGCCAGCAGCTTAGCAGGAGGGCCAAGGACCGGGGAGCTGTTTTTT
TRBJ1-2 TRBD1 NA TRBV6-5 CASSYSTGGPYGYTF TGTGCCAGCAGTTACTCGACAGGGGGCCCCTATGGCTACACCTTC
TRBJ1-2 TRBD1 NA TRBV6-2/TRBV6-3 CASSYAGTAHGYTF TGTGCCAGCAGTTACGCCGGGACAGCGCATGGCTACACCTTC
TRBJ2-1 NA NA TRBV20-1 CSAREIPYNEQFF TGCAGTGCTAGAGAAATCCCCTACAATGAGCAGTTCTTC
TRBJ1-4 NA few TRBV29-1 CSSRVNNEKLFF TGCAGCTCCAGGGTTAATAATGAAAAACTGTTTTTT
TRBJ1-2 TRBD1 NA TRBV19 CASSDGQGGLYGYTF TGTGCCAGTAGCGATGGACAGGGGGGTTTGTATGGCTACACCTTC
TRBJ1-4 NA NA TRBV28 CASRANRKLFF TGTGCCAGCAGGGCCAATCGAAAACTGTTTTTT
TRBJ2-7 NA NA TRBV7-2 CASSSGTRRAYEQYF TGTGCCAGCAGTTCCGGGACTCGAAGAGCCTACGAGCAGTACTTC
TRBJ2-1 NA few TRBV20-1 CSARDYQGNTFEQFF TGCAGTGCTAGAGATTACCAGGGTAATACCTTCGAGCAGTTCTTC
TRBJ2-3 TRBD2 many TRBV24-1 CATSDLTSGDTDTQYF TGTGCCACCAGTGATCTTACTAGCGGGGACACAGATACGCAGTATTTT
TRBJ2-1 TRBD2 few TRBV5-6 CASRDSGRGDEQFF TGTGCCAGCCGCGATAGCGGGAGGGGGGATGAGCAGTTCTTC
TRBJ2-3 NA few TRBV29-1 CSVDEVADTQYF TGCAGCGTCGATGAGGTCGCAGATACGCAGTATTTT
TRBJ2-2 NA NA TRBV11-2 CASRSVSGELFF TGTGCCAGCCGGAGCGTCAGCGGGGAGCTGTTTTTT
TRBJ2-7 TRBD2 few TRBV20-1 CSARVAGDSYEQYF TGCAGTGCTAGAGTAGCGGGAGACTCCTACGAGCAGTACTTC
TRBJ1-6 NA NA TRBV20-1 CSAFTGQSSYNSPLHF TGCAGTGCTTTTACAGGGCAGAGCTCCTATAATTCACCCCTCCACTTT
TRBJ2-1 NA few TRBV12-3/TRBV12-4 CASSDSLTAEQFF TGTGCCAGCAGTGATTCTCTTACCGCCGAGCAGTTCTTC
TRBJ2-1 NA NA TRBV5-5 CASSLGRGTYNEQFF TGTGCCAGCAGCTTGGGCCGGGGGACATACAATGAGCAGTTCTTC
TRBJ1-1 NA many TRBV6-5 CASSYSWTTEAFF TGTGCCAGCAGTTACTCCTGGACGACTGAAGCTTTCTTT
TRBJ2-7 TRBD1 many TRBV18 CASSLTGTGIYEQYF TGTGCCAGCTCACTCACCGGGACAGGAATCTACGAGCAGTACTTC
TRBJ1-2 TRBD1 few TRBV11-2 CASSRWDRGYGYTF TGTGCCAGCAGCCGCTGGGACAGGGGCTATGGCTACACCTTC
TRBJ1-5 TRBD1 few TRBV6-6 CASSYHDRGGGNQPQHF TGTGCCAGCAGTTACCACGACAGGGGCGGAGGCAATCAGCCCCAGCATTTT
TRBJ2-3 NA NA TRBV11-2 CASSQPAPRSDTQYF TGTGCCAGCAGCCAACCTGCCCCCCGGTCAGATACGCAGTATTTT
TRBJ2-5 TRBD1 NA TRBV29-1 CSVETGGETQYF TGCAGCGTCGAGACAGGGGGAGAGACCCAGTACTTC
TRBJ1-5 TRBD1 few TRBV6-1 CASNDPSDRGLTSNQPQHF TGTGCCAGCAACGACCCCAGCGACAGGGGGCTAACTAGCAATCAGCCCCAGCATTTT
TRBJ2-6 NA few TRBV7-6 CASSLDFSGANVLTF TGTGCCAGCAGCTTGGACTTTTCTGGGGCCAACGTCCTGACTTTC
TRBJ1-1 TRBD1 many TRBV9 CASTKQDRMNTEAFF TGTGCCAGCACTAAACAGGACAGGATGAACACTGAAGCTTTCTTT
TRBJ2-1 NA once TRBV6-4 CASTKGLGDGDEQFF TGTGCCAGCACTAAGGGACTCGGGGACGGGGATGAGCAGTTCTTC
TRBJ2-7 NA few TRBV7-2 CASSLGREYEQYF TGTGCCAGCAGCTTAGGACGGGAATACGAGCAGTACTTC
TRBJ1-6 NA few TRBV28 CASSLMGGNSPLHF TGTGCCAGCAGTTTAATGGGAGGCAATTCACCCCTCCACTTT
TRBJ1-1 NA many TRBV6-1 CASSPQAVAANTEAFF TGTGCCAGCAGCCCCCAGGCAGTTGCAGCGAACACTGAAGCTTTCTTT
TRBJ2-7 NA NA TRBV4-2 CASSLQESRHGYEQYF TGTGCCAGCAGCCTACAGGAGAGCCGGCACGGATACGAGCAGTACTTC
TRBJ1-5 NA NA TRBV28 CASSLLRGNQPQHF TGTGCCAGCAGTTTATTAAGGGGTAATCAGCCCCAGCATTTT
TRBJ2-5 NA few TRBV28 CASKFRGDSGETQYF TGTGCCAGCAAGTTTAGGGGGGACAGCGGAGAGACCCAGTACTTC
TRBJ2-1 NA few TRBV12-3/TRBV12-4 CASSLNPTYNEQFF TGTGCCAGCAGTTTGAATCCAACCTACAATGAGCAGTTCTTC
TRBJ2-3 NA NA TRBV19 CASSIRAASTDTQYF TGTGCCAGTAGTATACGGGCAGCTAGCACAGATACGCAGTATTTT
TRBJ2-3 NA many TRBV7-9 CASSLDRGYTDTQYF TGTGCCAGCAGCTTGGACCGGGGATACACAGATACGCAGTATTTT
TRBJ2-3 NA NA TRBV19 CASIPTDSDTQYF TGTGCCAGTATTCCCACAGACTCAGATACGCAGTATTTT
TRBJ2-1 NA many TRBV19 CASTLDRTLYNEQFF TGTGCCAGTACCCTCGACAGGACCCTATACAATGAGCAGTTCTTC
TRBJ1-3 NA NA TRBV12-3/TRBV12-4 CASSLSSSGNTIYF TGTGCCAGCAGTCTTTCCAGCTCTGGAAACACCATATATTTT
TRBJ2-3 NA many TRBV6-6 CASSYLGGTDTQYF TGTGCCAGCAGTTACCTGGGGGGCACAGATACGCAGTATTTT
TRBJ2-3 NA NA TRBV19 CASSTGTRTDTQYF TGTGCCAGTAGTACCGGGACACGCACAGATACGCAGTATTTT
TRBJ2-1 NA few TRBV12-3/TRBV12-4 CASSKRGAASYNEQFF TGTGCCAGCAGCAAACGCGGAGCAGCATCCTACAATGAGCAGTTCTTC
TRBJ2-7 TRBD2 NA TRBV9 CASSGDAGAPSYEQYF TGTGCCAGCAGCGGAGACGCGGGAGCCCCCTCCTACGAGCAGTACTTC
TRBJ1-2 TRBD1 few TRBV29-1 CSGQGENYGYTF TGCAGCGGACAGGGGGAAAACTATGGCTACACCTTC
TRBJ2-2 NA NA TRBV2 CASRLPNTGELFF TGTGCCAGCAGACTACCGAACACCGGGGAGCTGTTTTTT
TRBJ1-1 NA NA TRBV20-1 CSAREDEAFF TGCAGTGCTAGAGAGGATGAAGCTTTCTTT
TRBJ1-2 TRBD1 NA TRBV9 CASSVGRDRAPTYGYTF TGTGCCAGCAGCGTAGGAAGGGACAGGGCTCCTACCTATGGCTACACCTTC
TRBJ2-1 TRBD2 few TRBV6-1 CASIGTSGLSDEQFF TGTGCCAGCATTGGGACTAGCGGACTATCGGATGAGCAGTTCTTC
TRBJ2-7 TRBD2 NA TRBV9 CASSAGTTTRYEQYF TGTGCCAGCAGCGCGGGGACTACTACCCGCTACGAGCAGTACTTC
TRBJ1-5 NA NA TRBV6-5 CTSSSGGGNQPQHF TGTACCAGCAGTAGCGGGGGGGGCAATCAGCCCCAGCATTTT
TRBJ2-7 NA NA TRBV12-5 CASGLARDPFYF TGTGCTAGTGGTTTGGCCCGGGACCCCTTCTACTTC
TRBJ2-1 NA NA TRBV7-3 CASSSSGWSNEQFF TGTGCCAGCAGCTCGTCAGGGTGGTCAAATGAGCAGTTCTTC
TRBJ2-7 NA many TRBV15 CATSRIQGEYEQYF TGTGCCACCAGCAGAATACAGGGAGAATACGAGCAGTACTTC
TRBJ2-7 TRBD2 NA TRBV6-5 CASSSQVGGRYYEQYF TGTGCCAGCAGTTCACAGGTTGGCGGGAGATACTACGAGCAGTACTTC
TRBJ1-5 TRBD1 NA TRBV7-2 CASSPRGRSNQPQHF TGTGCCAGCAGCCCCAGGGGGAGATCCAATCAGCCCCAGCATTTT